These 4 T cell receptor beta chains were sequenced from one sample in a study of beta chain features in type 1 diabetes. TCRB transcripts that were expressed got sequenced, as all of the isolated RNA had been reverse transcribed. Some clones are missing from TCRdb's copy, which holds only in-frame ones; the method was immunoSEQ multiplex PCR. The sample gives around 250,000 clones, over 65% of which show up once; about 0.05% is in the top ten. Sample: naive CD4+ T cells from blood. The receptor set was obtained from a young man in good health.

This clone was detected only once. The chain uses TRBV29-1 and TRBJ1-4; tentatively, D is TRBD1 (5 bases). The CDR3 consists of 13 residues. Trimming shortened V by 1 base and J by 10 bases, and 13 bases separated the two germline ends. Germline loops: CDR1 SQVTM, CDR2 ANQGSEA. The CDR3 region has the DNA TGCAGCGTTGAAGTTGGGGCAGAAAGAAAACTGTTTTTT. Encoded protein: CSVEVGAERKLFF.

This clone was recorded once. CDR3 amino acids: CAWSKPAPGHQHF. The CDR3 DNA is TGTGCCTGGAGTAAGCCAGCCCCGGGCCACCAGCATTTT. The chain has TRBV30 and TRBJ1-5; D ambiguous. From germline, CDR1 is GTSNPN and CDR2 SVGIG (reference sequence). Trimming pared 2 bases from V and 12 bases from J, leaving 17 bases between. The CDR3 is made up of 13 amino acids. The whole variable domain, remainder taken from reference TRBV30 and TRBJ1-5, is SQTIHQWPATLVQPVGSPLSLECTVEGTSNPNLYWYRQAAGRGLQLLFYSVGIGQISSEVPQNLSASRPQDRQFILSSKKLLLSDSGFYLCAWSKPAPGHQHFGDGTRLSIL.

The chain employs TRBV29-1 and TRBJ1-4; D gene ambiguous. Germline V gene sequence: CDR1 SQVTM, CDR2 ANQGSEA. The ends were cut back, 1 base at V and 6 bases at J, with 6 bases in the middle. CDR3 size: 12 residues. The CDR3 coding sequence is TGCAGCGTTGAAGGGCCTGATGAAAAACTGTTTTTT. It is translated as CSVEGPDEKLFF.

J is TRBJ1-4 and V is TRBV29-1; D may be TRBD1 (6 bases). V dropped 3 bases and J dropped 5 bases, with 13 bases sitting between them. There are 14 residues in the CDR3. The germline CDR1 and CDR2 sequences are SQVTM and ANQGSEA. CDR3 coding DNA: TGCAGCGTTGACCCGACAGGCCGAAATGAAAAACTGTTTTTT. Translated: CSVDPTGRNEKLFF.